The rows below give T cell receptor beta chains drawn from one sample of a study of cytomegalovirus exposure and HLA in healthy donors. This table comes from immunoSEQ multiplex PCR, and its TCRdb copy is limited to in-frame clones, with some not included. The repertoire includes fewer than 100,000 clones, around 77% of them detected once, and about 3.3% sits in the top ten. The sequenced sample consisted of PBMCs. The receptors come from a man in his forties or fifties in good health and CMV-seronegative. Both conserved end residues are part of each CDR3. The order of the fields is clone size, D gene, J gene, V gene, CDR3 DNA, CDR3 protein. A D gene is named only where the DNA matches it firmly. A row's size may be missing; if present it is once, few, many or a size class.

>.|.|TRBJ2-5|TRBV7-9
TGTGCCAGCAGCTTTTTTGAAGGGGGAGAGACCCAGTACTTC
CASSFFEGGETQYF
>.|.|TRBJ1-5|TRBV5-1
TGCGCCAGCAGCCCAGGGACAACAAATCAGCCCCAGCATTTT
CASSPGTTNQPQHF
>.|.|TRBJ1-2|TRBV28
TGTGCCAGCACTCCAGGGAACTATGGCTACACCTTC
CASTPGNYGYTF
>.|TRBD2|TRBJ2-3|TRBV4-1
TGCGCCAGCAGCCACGGGACTAGCGGGCGACCAGATACGCAGTATTTT
CASSHGTSGRPDTQYF
>.|TRBD1|TRBJ1-1|TRBV5-1
TGCGCCAGCAGCGATGGGACAGGGGTCACTGAAGCTTTCTTT
CASSDGTGVTEAFF
>.|.|TRBJ2-1|TRBV27
TGTGCCAGCAGTTTAGGGGGGTTCTCCTACAATGAGCAGTTCTTC
CASSLGGFSYNEQFF
>.|.|TRBJ2-7|TRBV30
TGTGCCTGTCACCGGGACATCGAGGGCGAGCAGTACTTC
CACHRDIEGEQYF
>medium-sized|.|TRBJ2-3|TRBV6-4
TGTGCCAGCAGTGACTCGGGCGGGAGCACAGATACGCAGTATTTT
CASSDSGGSTDTQYF
>.|.|TRBJ1-1|TRBV7-6
TGTGCCAGCATCGGGGAACAGCCGAACACTGAAGCTTTCTTT
CASIGEQPNTEAFF
>.|.|TRBJ1-1|TRBV10-1
TGCGCCAGCAGTGAGTCGAGTTTTACTGAAGCTTTCTTT
CASSESSFTEAFF
>.|.|TRBJ1-4|TRBV29-1
TGCAGCGTTCAGGCCACCTCGGAAAAACTGTTTTTT
CSVQATSEKLFF
>.|.|TRBJ1-1|TRBV19
TGTGCCACGCACTCCAGGGTGATGGGAACTGAAGCTTTCTTT
CATHSRVMGTEAFF
>.|TRBD1|TRBJ1-6|TRBV10-2
TGCGCCAGCAGTGAGTCGGGGACAGGGGTATCACCCCTCCACTTT
CASSESGTGVSPLHF
>.|.|TRBJ1-1|TRBV5-1
TGCGCCAGCAGCTTGGACGGTTGGACTGAAGCTTTCTTT
CASSLDGWTEAFF
>.|.|TRBJ1-3|TRBV4-2
TGTGCCAGCAGCCAAGACGAGGGTCTACTCTCTGGAAACACCATATATTTT
CASSQDEGLLSGNTIYF
>.|.|TRBJ1-2|TRBV4-1
TGCGCCAGCAGCCAAGGACAAAACTATGGCTACACCTTC
CASSQGQNYGYTF
>.|.|TRBJ2-2|TRBV28
TGTGCCAGCAGTACCCGGAGGGGCCCCTCGCGTGGGGAGCTGTTTTTT
CASSTRRGPSRGELFF
>.|TRBD1|TRBJ1-1|TRBV19
TGTGCCAGTAGTAGACAGGGCATGAACACTGAAGCTTTCTTT
CASSRQGMNTEAFF
>.|.|TRBJ1-4|TRBV15
TGTGCCACCAGCAGAGGAGACAGCTCAGGGGAGAAACTGTTTTTT
CATSRGDSSGEKLFF
>.|TRBD1|TRBJ1-2|TRBV7-2
TGTGCCAGCAGCACGGGGACAGGGGTCGAAGTTGGCTACACCTTC
CASSTGTGVEVGYTF
>once|TRBD1|TRBJ1-6|TRBV6-1
TGTGCCAGCTTGGACAGGGGCTTCTCACCCCTCCACTTT
CASLDRGFSPLHF
>.|TRBD1|TRBJ1-2|TRBV10-1
TGCGCCAGCAGTGAGTCGGGGGACAGGACCTATGGCTACACCTTC
CASSESGDRTYGYTF
>.|.|TRBJ2-3|TRBV10-3
TGTGCCATCAGCGGGAGCGGCACAGATACGCAGTATTTT
CAISGSGTDTQYF
>few|TRBD1|TRBJ2-3|TRBV6-5
TGTGCCAGCAGCCCGACGGACAGGGCCACAGATACGCAGTATTTT
CASSPTDRATDTQYF
>.|.|TRBJ1-1|TRBV5-1
TGCGCCAGCAGCCCAGGACATCCGAACACTGAAGCTTTCTTT
CASSPGHPNTEAFF
>.|TRBD2|TRBJ2-7|TRBV9
TGTGCCAGCAGCGCCGGGACTAGCGGAACCTACGAGCAGTACTTC
CASSAGTSGTYEQYF
>once|.|TRBJ1-3|TRBV11-2
TGTGCCAGCAGCCCAGTGGTATCTGGAAACACCATATATTTT
CASSPVVSGNTIYF
>many|.|TRBJ1-1|TRBV5-6
TGTGCCAGCAGGGGGTTAGGGGAAAACACTGAAGCTTTCTTT
CASRGLGENTEAFF
>.|.|TRBJ2-7|TRBV25-1
TGTGCCAGCAGTGATCCCAGTGGGCTGTCATACGAGCAGTACTTC
CASSDPSGLSYEQYF
>.|TRBD2|TRBJ2-1|TRBV5-1
TGCGCCAGCAGCTTGGCGGGGGGGTCGGTGAGCGGGAGGGCCGGTAATGAGCAGTTCTTC
CASSLAGGSVSGRAGNEQFF
>.|.|TRBJ1-4|TRBV4-2
TGTGCCAGCAGCCAAGATAAGCGGACAGCAACTAATGAAAAACTGTTTTTT
CASSQDKRTATNEKLFF
>once|TRBD2|TRBJ2-3|TRBV5-6
TGTGCCAGCAGCTTGGTTTCTAGCGGGGGGTTTACAGATACGCAGTATTTT
CASSLVSSGGFTDTQYF
>.|TRBD1|TRBJ1-1|TRBV30
TGTGCCTGGGGACAGGGGATTAGTGAAGCTTTCTTT
CAWGQGISEAFF
>.|.|TRBJ1-1|TRBV10-2
TGCGCCAGCATCATACAGGGCGACACTGAAGCTTTCTTT
CASIIQGDTEAFF